Sequencing of this TCR beta chain was carried out in a study of T cells in Graves' hyperthyroidism and ophthalmopathy. Notes on the study in general: Ophthalmopathy, which appeared later, was predicted by the model a median about 6.8 months before onset. Patients with ophthalmopathy were separated from those with stable hyperthyroidism by a 13 V-J model.

The CDR3 is 15 amino acids. Trimming stripped 0 bases from V and 2 bases from J, with 8 bases between. From germline, CDR1 is MNHNY and CDR2 SVGAGI (reference sequence). Authors of the study amplified TCR beta CDR3 regions from RNA transcripts. HTBI primers were employed in a first-round RT-PCR of the TCR CDR3. TCRdb recomputed calls from the multiplex PCR reads with MiXCR, one row per CDR3 protein. The profile shows around 520,000 distinct CDR3 sequences, over 13% of them singletons. The sample holds a few counts of this clonotype. What it recognizes is unknown. Hyperthyroidism, newly diagnosed and lasting under 2 months, affected patients aged 18 to 65. Any patient presenting with uncontrolled infection, other autoimmune disease, pregnancy or lactation was left out.

The V gene is TRBV6-6, the J gene TRBJ1-3; D unclear. The sequenced sample was blood. The sequence derives from a woman aged 18-29 years with Graves' hyperthyroidism. DNA for the CDR3: TGTGCCAGCAGTTACTCGACGGCAACTGGAAACACCATATATTTT. It translates to CASSYSTATGNTIYF.